This T cell receptor beta chain was retrieved from a study of blood T cell repertoires in COVID-19. For the study at large: Italy, Spain and the United States were the sources of the convalescent and acute COVID-19 samples. From T cells, B-cell-depleted T cells, or PBMCs came the material, which was cDNA or gDNA.

Per the study methods: Amplification with reference gene primers provided the estimates of nucleated cell counts. Profiled with immunoSEQ multiplex PCR; TCRdb holds only in-frame clones, not every one. The DNA was the basis for D and trimming; V, J and clone size are from that table. The data contain 30,000 to 40,000 clones, around 90% of them singletons. The junction had 10 bases not matched to a gene; V was cut back by 4 bases and J by 0 bases. This CDR3 contains 18 residues. Germline V CDR1 and CDR2: SGDLS, YYNGEE. The receptor was derived from a man aged 45-65 years with active or convalescent COVID-19. This chain connects TRBV9 to TRBJ2-6; 7 nucleotides align to TRBD1. The sequenced sample was peripheral blood. The CDR3 sequence is CASSLLWDSSSGANVLTF. CDR3 nucleotides: TGTGCCAGCAGCCTACTTTGGGACAGTAGCTCTGGGGCCAACGTCCTGACTTTC. Together with reference TRBV9 and TRBJ2-6, the CDR3 gives the full variable domain: DSGVTQTPKHLITATGQRVTLRCSPRSGDLSVYWYQQSLDQGLQFLIQYYNGEERAKGNILERFSAQQFPDLHSELNLSSLELGDSALYFCASSLLWDSSSGANVLTFGAGSRLTVL.